This paragraph covers one T cell receptor beta chain sequence. The entry originates in a study of control samples from healthy donors and cancer patients. The V and J ends lost 3 bases and 5 bases, in that order; junction bases with no gene match: 17. The germline V gene has CDR1 SGHVS and CDR2 FNYEAQ. The length of the CDR3 is 18 residues. Method: immunoSEQ multiplex PCR; TCRdb's copy keeps in-frame clones and lacks some. The table includes some 100,000 clones, around nine tenths detected once. The sequencing sample was made of blood. This TCR was sampled from a woman aged 45-65 years in good health. The chain employs TRBV7-6 and TRBJ2-5; 8 bases agree with TRBD2. The CDR3 sequence is CASSFPSLPAGVDETQYF. CDR3 nucleotide sequence: TGTGCCAGCAGCTTTCCCTCCCTGCCAGCGGGAGTGGATGAGACCCAGTACTTC.